This paragraph reports one T cell receptor beta chain. The CDR3 sequence is 12 residues long. The germline V gene has CDR1 MDHEN and CDR2 SYDVKM. Trimming removed 3 bases from V and 7 bases from J, with 7 bases in between. Described time point: baseline, week 1 (first vaccination visit). Treatment of the sample: pre-vaccination baseline after standard-of-care therapy. The data are from a study of a mutant IDH1 vaccine in newly diagnosed glioma. Study in general: Treated patients comprised around 60% males and around 38% females, mean age roughly 37 years.

Data came from immunoSEQ multiplex PCR; TCRdb stores just in-frame clones and leaves some out. Of 55,000 to 70,000 clones detected, 70% to 90% appear once; the ten largest clones hold around 3%. This sample comprised PBMCs, obtained from a glioma patient treated with radiotherapy, temozolomide or both. The rearrangement links TRBV28 to TRBJ2-1, with D perhaps matching TRBD2 (5 bases). The receptor was isolated from a man younger than 45 with glioma. The DNA for the CDR3 is TGTGCCAGCAGTTTCGGGGTTAATGAGCAGTTCTTC. Translating gives CASSFGVNEQFF.